A single T cell receptor beta chain is shown here with its context. Its antigen remains unknown. The data were taken from a study of human versus mouse CDR3 diversity and MHC coevolution. Whole-study context: immunoSEQ was reported to reach one in 200,000 T cells sensitivity.

From germline, CDR1 is SGDLS and CDR2 YYNGEE. After removal of 3 bases from V and 5 bases from J, the junction contained 3 bases not matched to a gene. The CDR3 runs to 13 residues. Profiling relied on immunoSEQ multiplex PCR, and the TCRdb table lists in-frame clones only, not all of them. The sample shows about 83,000 clones, 85% to 95% of them seen only once. General study findings and limits: Most of the three human donors had the lowest clonal inequality. Humans had the largest estimated TCR beta repertoire, around 1.6 million clonotypes. On average, humans showed more CDR3 deletions and insertions than mice.

The chain joins TRBV9 to TRBJ1-2, with TRBD1 matching over 8 bases. Sequenced input: naive CD4+ T cells from blood. As for subset: CD45RO-negative CD62L-positive naive CD4 T cells. The TCR sequence derives from a person between 25 and 69 years old in good health. CDR3 DNA sequence: TGTGCCAGCAGCGCAGACAGGGGATATGGCTACACCTTC. Its protein is CASSADRGYGYTF.